These T cell receptor beta chains were read from a single sample in a study of T cells in pancreatic ductal adenocarcinoma. TCRdb's table, derived via immunoSEQ multiplex PCR, lists solely in-frame clones and lacks some. Here the sample spans about 4,800 clones, more than 65% being singletons. The sequenced material came from pancreatic tumor tissue. All receptors come from a human donor with pancreatic ductal adenocarcinoma. The donor label of this sample is uncertain. Both conserved end residues are part of each CDR3. The D gene is left open where the match is weak. Part of the rows lack a size; the others show once, few, many or a class for expanded clones.

DNA: TGTGCCAGCAGCTCAACCGCCTCGGACACGGAGAATTACAATGAGCAGTTCTTC
CDR3: CASSSTASDTENYNEQFF
size: .
V: TRBV11-2
D: .
J: TRBJ2-1

DNA: TGCAGCGTTGGGACGGCAGTTAACTATGGCTACACCTTC
CDR3: CSVGTAVNYGYTF
size: .
V: TRBV29-1
D: .
J: TRBJ1-2

DNA: TGTGCCAGCAGCCAAGAAAGAGGGACAGCTGATTCTGGGGCCAACGTCCTGACTTTC
CDR3: CASSQERGTADSGANVLTF
size: .
V: TRBV4-2
D: TRBD1
J: TRBJ2-6

DNA: TGTGCCAGCAGCGTTCTAGCGGGGGGCTTCAGCTCCTACAATGAGCAGTTCTTC
CDR3: CASSVLAGGFSSYNEQFF
size: .
V: TRBV9
D: TRBD2
J: TRBJ2-1

DNA: TGCGCCAGCAGTGAGTCGAGTCGAGTGAGCGGCTACACCTTC
CDR3: CASSESSRVSGYTF
size: .
V: TRBV10-1
D: .
J: TRBJ1-2

DNA: TGTGCCAGCAGTTTAGGGGGGCGCGGCTATGGCTACACCTTC
CDR3: CASSLGGRGYGYTF
size: .
V: TRBV28
D: .
J: TRBJ1-2

DNA: TGCGCCAGCAGCTTAGGGGGGGGCTCCTACGAGCAGTACTTC
CDR3: CASSLGGGSYEQYF
size: .
V: TRBV5-1
D: .
J: TRBJ2-7

DNA: TGTGCCAGCAGCAACCAAGAGACCCAGTACTTC
CDR3: CASSNQETQYF
size: .
V: TRBV7-9
D: .
J: TRBJ2-5

DNA: TGTGCCATCAGTGAGTCGATCCAGGACATCCCCTACGAGCAGTACTTC
CDR3: CAISESIQDIPYEQYF
size: once
V: TRBV10-3
D: .
J: TRBJ2-7

DNA: TGTGCCAGCAGCTCTTATCCGGGACCCTTCATGAACACTGAAGCTTTCTTT
CDR3: CASSSYPGPFMNTEAFF
size: .
V: TRBV7-2
D: .
J: TRBJ1-1

DNA: TGTGCCAGCAGCTTAGCCTCCGGGACAGGGAGCGGCTACACCTTC
CDR3: CASSLASGTGSGYTF
size: .
V: TRBV7-2
D: TRBD1
J: TRBJ1-2

DNA: TGTGCCAGCAGTGATCGGACGGGGGGCGCTTTGGGCTACACCTTC
CDR3: CASSDRTGGALGYTF
size: .
V: TRBV2
D: .
J: TRBJ1-2

DNA: TGTGCCAGCAGCTTCCCGGGACAGGGGCAAACGGAGACCCAGTACTTC
CDR3: CASSFPGQGQTETQYF
size: .
V: TRBV5-4
D: TRBD1
J: TRBJ2-5

DNA: TGTGCCAGCAGCTCGGGAGGTGGGGGGCAAAACACTGAAGCTTTCTTT
CDR3: CASSSGGGGQNTEAFF
size: .
V: TRBV5-4
D: .
J: TRBJ1-1

DNA: TGTGCCAGTAGTATGTTGGACTATAGCAATCAGCCCCAGCATTTT
CDR3: CASSMLDYSNQPQHF
size: .
V: TRBV19
D: .
J: TRBJ1-5

DNA: TGTGCCTGGAGGAATGCCAGAAATTCTAATGAAAAACTGTTTTTT
CDR3: CAWRNARNSNEKLFF
size: .
V: TRBV30
D: .
J: TRBJ1-4

DNA: TGTGCCAGCAGTGAAGCCGTCCTGGAGCAGTACTTC
CDR3: CASSEAVLEQYF
size: .
V: TRBV2
D: .
J: TRBJ2-7

DNA: TGTGCCTGGAGAAGCAGGGGGCCTAAGTACCAAGAGACCCAGTACTTC
CDR3: CAWRSRGPKYQETQYF
size: .
V: TRBV30
D: TRBD1
J: TRBJ2-5

DNA: TGTGCCAGCAGTTACTCGAGCAGCAGCTCCTACGAGCAGTACTTC
CDR3: CASSYSSSSSYEQYF
size: few
V: TRBV6-5
D: .
J: TRBJ2-7

DNA: TGTGCCAGCAGCTTAGTGCCGGGACTGGGTGAGCAGTTCTTC
CDR3: CASSLVPGLGEQFF
size: .
V: TRBV11-1
D: .
J: TRBJ2-1

DNA: TGTGCCAGCCCACCCCCCAGGGCGATTTCCTACGAGCAGTACTTC
CDR3: CASPPPRAISYEQYF
size: few
V: TRBV28
D: .
J: TRBJ2-7

DNA: TGCAGCGTAACAGGGGGGAGCTCCTACAATGAGCAGTTCTTC
CDR3: CSVTGGSSYNEQFF
size: .
V: TRBV29-1
D: TRBD1
J: TRBJ2-1

DNA: TGTGCCAGCAGCGTAGGTCGATCGATAGCGGGAGGTCATTACGAGCAGTACTTC
CDR3: CASSVGRSIAGGHYEQYF
size: .
V: TRBV9
D: TRBD2
J: TRBJ2-7

DNA: TGTGCCAGCAGTTCTCCCCACTCCTATAATTCACCCCTCCACTTT
CDR3: CASSSPHSYNSPLHF
size: .
V: TRBV6-5
D: .
J: TRBJ1-6

DNA: TGCAGCGTTGAGCAAAGAACAGCTAACTATGGCTACACCTTC
CDR3: CSVEQRTANYGYTF
size: .
V: TRBV29-1
D: .
J: TRBJ1-2

DNA: TGTGCCAGCAGCTCAGGGACTAGCGGGGGGCCCCCTTATCAAGAGACCCAGTACTTC
CDR3: CASSSGTSGGPPYQETQYF
size: .
V: TRBV5-5
D: TRBD2
J: TRBJ2-5

DNA: TGCGCCAGCAGTGAGTCGATCTACGAGCAGTACTTC
CDR3: CASSESIYEQYF
size: .
V: TRBV6-1
D: .
J: TRBJ2-7